The present entry profiles one TCR beta chain with its context. This sample was included in a study of cytotoxic CD8 clonotypes in ibrutinib-treated CLL. This CDR3 has 14 residues. Germline-derived CDR1 and CDR2 are SGHRS and YFSETQ. Trimming left V 0 bases short and J 8 bases short, with 12 bases between. Profiling relied on immunoSEQ multiplex PCR, and the TCRdb table lists in-frame clones only, not all of them. The sample has tens of thousands of clones; around 81% are singletons. The TCR sequence derives from a human donor with chronic lymphocytic leukemia. The rearrangement links TRBV5-1 to TRBJ1-5, with D perhaps TRBD1 (5 bases). The input for sequencing was PBMCs, taken at disease progression, from a patient treated with ibrutinib. The CDR3 is CASSLDRSDEPQHF. The CDR3 DNA follows: TGCGCCAGCAGCTTGGACAGGTCGGACGAGCCCCAGCATTTT.